One sample yielded the 24 T cell receptor beta chains listed below, sequenced in a study of cytomegalovirus exposure and HLA in healthy donors. A multiplex PCR was run with 60 Vbeta primers and 13 Jbeta primers. Assay used: immunoSEQ multiplex PCR; TCRdb lists only in-frame clones, some missing. The table lists around 200,000 clones, around four fifths of them singletons. The sample comprised PBMCs. These receptors were collected from a man aged 50 to 60 in good health and CMV-seronegative.

The chain recombines TRBV4-1 with TRBJ1-2; 7 nucleotides match TRBD1. In germline, CDR1 is MGHRA, CDR2 YSYEKL. The CDR3 sequence is 15 residues long. V lost 0 bases to trimming and J lost 8 bases; unmatched junction nucleotides: 9. The CDR3 protein is CASSQDRGGAFGYTF. Here the CDR3 DNA reads TGCGCCAGCAGCCAAGATCGAGGGGGCGCATTCGGCTACACCTTC.

There are a few counts of this clone. The chain uses TRBV19 and TRBJ1-3; TRBD1 matches 7 bases. The CDR3 contains 16 residues. The germline CDR1 and CDR2 sequences are LNHDA and SQIVND (reference sequence). J gave up 1 base and V 4 bases, and 7 bases lay outside the gene matches. CDR3 sequence reads: CASSTSYRGSGNTIYF. The CDR3 DNA reads TGTGCCAGTAGTACGTCCTACAGGGGATCTGGAAACACCATATATTTT.

The chain is built from TRBV25-1 and TRBJ1-5; TRBD1 agrees at 7 bases. The CDR3 consists of 16 residues. V gave up 4 bases and J gave up 0 bases; unmatched junction bases: 6. Germline V lookup: CDR1 MGHDK, CDR2 SYGVNS. The CDR3 coding sequence is TGTGCCAGCAGTGTTGAGACAGGGTTTAGCAATCAGCCCCAGCATTTT. It is translated as CASSVETGFSNQPQHF.

The chain combines TRBV28 with TRBJ1-5; 8 bases align to TRBD1. Germline-derived CDR1 and CDR2 are MDHEN and SYDVKM. This CDR3 contains 15 residues. V lost 7 bases and J lost 2; bases outside the gene matches: 7. This CDR3 reads CASTSGGPGNQPQHF. CDR3 coding DNA: TGTGCCAGCACCTCAGGGGGCCCGGGCAATCAGCCCCAGCATTTT.

The chain combines TRBV5-1 with TRBJ2-7, with D possibly TRBD2 on 5 matching bases. This CDR3 region has 16 residues. Looked up from germline, CDR1 is SGHRS and CDR2 is YFSETQ. Trimming removed 1 base at V and 0 bases at J, with 14 bases between. CDR3 in DNA: TGCGCCAGCAGCTTGACGGCGGTGGGGAGCTCCTACGAGCAGTACTTC. This translates into CASSLTAVGSSYEQYF.

V is TRBV7-3 and J is TRBJ2-1, with a weak D call TRBD2 (6 bases). CDR1 and CDR2 (germline): SGHTA, FQGTGA. The CDR3 sequence is 16 residues long. Deletions cut 3 bases from V and 0 bases from J, with 12 bases between. The CDR3 nucleotides are TGTGCCAGCAGCTTCGGCGGGGTGGCCTCCTACAATGAGCAGTTCTTC. Its translation is CASSFGGVASYNEQFF.

This chain joins TRBV27 and TRBJ2-3; TRBD2 agrees at 7 bases. Losses at the gene ends were 5 bases for V and 7 bases for J; bases not matched to a gene: 9. The CDR3 runs to 14 residues. Germline assignment: CDR1 MNHEY and CDR2 SMNVEV (reference sequence). CDR3 residues: CASSPGLGWYTQYF. The CDR3 coding sequence is TGTGCCAGCAGTCCAGGACTAGGTTGGTATACGCAGTATTTT.

The chain has TRBV9 and TRBJ2-7; no reliable D call. Per the germline V gene, CDR1 is SGDLS and CDR2 is YYNGEE. The CDR3 totals 15 residues. Trimming removed 0 bases at V and 3 bases at J, with 13 bases between. CDR3 protein: CASSVGQALIYEQYF. As DNA, the CDR3 is TGTGCCAGCAGCGTAGGCCAGGCCCTGATCTACGAGCAGTACTTC.

This clone was detected only once. The chain couples TRBV27 to TRBJ2-7; D is possibly TRBD1 (5 bases). V lost 3 bases, J lost 2 bases, and 11 bases lay in between. The CDR3 runs to 14 residues. Germline values: CDR1 MNHEY, CDR2 SMNVEV (reference sequence). CDR3 nucleotides: TGTGCCAGCAGTTTTGGGGCCGGAACCTACGAGCAGTACTTC. Its translation is CASSFGAGTYEQYF.

This clone was recorded only once. The chain has TRBV28 and TRBJ2-3; 8 bases fit TRBD1. CDR1 is MDHEN and CDR2 is SYDVKM in the germline V gene. The CDR3 sequence is 15 residues long. The V and J ends lost 7 bases and 4 bases, in that order; junction bases with no gene match: 10. The CDR3 bases are TGTGCCAGCAAGAAAGGGGACAGGCCTTCAGATACGCAGTATTTT. Encoded protein: CASKKGDRPSDTQYF. Complete variable domain (other parts from reference TRBV28 and TRBJ2-3): DVKVTQSSRYLVKRTGEKVFLECVQDMDHENMFWYRQDPGLGLRLIYFSYDVKMKEKGDIPEGYSVSREKKERFSLILESASTNQTSMYLCASKKGDRPSDTQYFGPGTRLTVL.

The chain has TRBV5-1 and TRBJ1-5; 8 bases line up with TRBD1. Germline values: CDR1 SGHRS, CDR2 YFSETQ. V dropped 4 bases and J dropped 5; count of bases not matched to a gene: 2. The CDR3 consists of 13 residues. The CDR3 DNA follows: TGCGCCAGCAGCACGGACAGGGATCAGCCCCAGCATTTT. This encodes CASSTDRDQPQHF. Using reference TRBV5-1 and TRBJ1-5 for the parts outside the CDR3, the full variable domain is KAGVTQTPRYLIKTRGQQVTLSCSPISGHRSVSWYQQTPGQGLQFLFEYFSETQRNKGNFPGRFSGRQFSNSRSEMNVSTLELGDSALYLCASSTDRDQPQHFGDGTRLSIL.

This clone showed up just once. The rearrangement links TRBV27 to TRBJ1-1; 9 bases match TRBD1. The CDR3 has 17 amino acids. Looked up from germline, CDR1 is MNHEY and CDR2 is SMNVEV (reference sequence). V gave up 2 bases and J gave up 5 bases; unmatched junction bases: 12. The CDR3 protein is CASSLNRDRVRGTEAFF. The CDR3 nucleotides read TGTGCCAGCAGTTTAAACCGGGACAGGGTGAGAGGGACTGAAGCTTTCTTT.

With respect to this clone: At one boundary the junction diverges from the germline segment, which might be a read error. Other nucleotide sequences from this sample produce the same CDR3. The CDR3 reads CASSLAGVNPGELFF. The CDR3 DNA reads TGCGCCAGCAGCTTAGCAGGGGTTAATCCCGGGGAGCTGTTTTTT. The V and J genes are TRBV7-9 and TRBJ2-2; a possible D gene is TRBD1 (6 bases). This CDR3 has 15 amino acids. Germline V lookup: CDR1 SEHNR, CDR2 FQNEAQ (reference sequence).

The rearrangement uses TRBV6-5 and TRBJ2-1; TRBD2 aligns across 10 bases. CDR1 is MNHEY and CDR2 is SVGAGI in the germline V gene. The CDR3 totals 16 residues. V lost 4 bases and J lost 4; bases outside the gene matches: 7. The CDR3 sequence: CASSSSGTSEYNEQFF. The DNA for the CDR3 is TGTGCCAGCAGTTCGTCAGGGACTAGCGAATACAATGAGCAGTTCTTC.

The V gene is TRBV6-5, the J gene TRBJ2-7; 7 nucleotides match TRBD1. CDR1 and CDR2 from the germline V gene are MNHEY and SVGAGI. This CDR3 comprises 16 residues. The V and J ends lost 2 bases and 2 bases, in that order; junction bases with no gene match: 9. CDR3 in amino acids: CASSYGIIQGTYEQYF. CDR3 bases: TGTGCCAGCAGTTACGGTATCATACAGGGGACCTACGAGCAGTACTTC.

The rearrangement links TRBV7-9 to TRBJ2-5; D is perhaps TRBD2 (6 bases). V was clipped by 3 bases and J by 4 bases, with 9 bases between them. The CDR3 is 13 residues long. CDR1 is SEHNR and CDR2 is FQNEAQ in the germline V gene (reference sequence). CDR3 DNA: TGTGCCAGCAGCTTGGTGGGAGGAGAGACCCAGTACTTC. As protein: CASSLVGGETQYF.

V usage is TRBV11-2 and J usage is TRBJ2-2, with D unresolved. Germline V CDR1 and CDR2: SGHAT, FQNNGV. The CDR3 has 13 amino acids. The V end lost 0 bases, the J end lost 3 bases, and 2 bases lay between the germline ends. The CDR3 DNA reads TGTGCCAGCAGCTTAGACTACACCGGGGAGCTGTTTTTT. Translation gives CASSLDYTGELFF.

This clone was picked up a small number of times. V and J are TRBV10-1 and TRBJ1-6, with D perhaps TRBD1 (5 bases). The CDR3 runs to 15 residues. The V gene's germline CDR1 is WNHNN and CDR2 SYGVQD (reference sequence). V lost 3 bases, J lost 7 bases, and 13 bases lay in between. CDR3 amino acids: CASSEGAGRNSPLHF. The CDR3 region has the DNA TGCGCCAGCAGTGAAGGGGCCGGACGAAATTCACCCCTCCACTTT.

The CDR3 DNA reads TGCGCCAGCAGCTTGGTTGGCATCCAAAACAATGAGCAGTTCTTC. Translation: CASSLVGIQNNEQFF. The chain combines TRBV5-1 with TRBJ2-1; no firm D call. Germline values: CDR1 SGHRS, CDR2 YFSETQ. V was shortened by 0 bases and J by 5 bases, with 12 bases between the two germline ends. The CDR3 runs 15 residues.

This rearrangement joins TRBV7-8 to TRBJ1-5, with D perhaps matching TRBD1 (5 bases). V was cut by 5 bases and J by 4 bases, with 15 bases left in between. Germline lookup yields CDR1 SGHVS and CDR2 FQNEAQ. The CDR3 loop spans 15 amino acids. The CDR3 nucleotides are TGTGCCAGCAGCCGACTCCAGGGTGGAAATCAGCCCCAGCATTTT. Its protein product is CASSRLQGGNQPQHF. Full variable domain (missing parts from reference TRBV7-8 and TRBJ1-5): GAGVSQSPRYKVAKRGQDVALRCDPISGHVSLFWYQQALGQGPEFLTYFQNEAQLDKSGLPSDRFFAERPEGSVSTLKIQRTQQEDSAVYLCASSRLQGGNQPQHFGDGTRLSIL.

The chain links TRBV7-9 to TRBJ2-3; TRBD2 matches 8 bases. In germline, CDR1 is SEHNR, CDR2 FQNEAQ (reference sequence). The CDR3 is 14 residues long. Trimming at V came to 5 bases and at J to 6 bases, leaving 7 bases not matched to a gene. CDR3 protein: CASSPSGSGDTQYF. CDR3 bases: TGTGCCAGCAGCCCAAGCGGGAGTGGGGATACGCAGTATTTT. Combining the CDR3 with reference TRBV7-9 and TRBJ2-3 gives the whole variable domain DTGVSQNPRHKITKRGQNVTFRCDPISEHNRLYWYRQTLGQGPEFLTYFQNEAQLEKSRLLSDRFSAERPKGSFSTLEIQRTEQGDSAMYLCASSPSGSGDTQYFGPGTRLTVL.

The chain has TRBV2 and TRBJ2-7, with 9 bases fitting TRBD1. Germline-derived CDR1 and CDR2 are SNHLY and FYNNEI. This CDR3 has 13 residues. After removal of 9 bases from V and 4 bases from J, the junction contained 7 bases not matched to a gene. CDR3 sequence reads: CASEDRGSYEQYF. The CDR3 nucleotides are TGTGCCAGTGAGGACAGGGGCAGTTACGAGCAGTACTTC.

Only a few counts were recorded for this clone. The chain couples TRBV18 to TRBJ2-7; D is perhaps TRBD1 (5 bases). This CDR3 has 12 amino acids. V was pared by 2 bases and J by 6 bases, with 8 bases between. Germline V gene data show CDR1 as KGHSH and CDR2 as LQKENI. CDR3 residues: CASSPDSSEQYF. The CDR3 DNA reads as TGTGCCAGCTCACCAGACAGTTCCGAGCAGTACTTC.

This clone has a handful of counts. J is TRBJ2-7 and V is TRBV5-5, with 9 bases that match TRBD1. Per germline, CDR1 SGHKS and CDR2 YYEKEE (reference sequence). The CDR3 has 13 residues. Unmatched junction bases numbered 3, after V lost 7 bases and J lost 1 base. The CDR3: CASGGTGSYEQYF. The CDR3 DNA follows: TGTGCCAGCGGGGGGACAGGGTCCTACGAGCAGTACTTC. The complete variable domain, with remaining parts taken from reference TRBV5-5 and TRBJ2-7, reads DAGVTQSPTHLIKTRGQQVTLRCSPISGHKSVSWYQQVLGQGPQFIFQYYEKEERGRGNFPDRFSARQFPNYSSELNVNALLLGDSALYLCASGGTGSYEQYFGPGTRLTVT.